This T cell receptor beta chain derives from a study of shared clonotypes between healthy human individuals. Study-level information: The study drew on two women and three men aged 18 to 49 as donors. Study-wide findings and caveats: In the sorted subsets, rarefaction showed sequencing was incomplete despite large depth. Represented diversity (both genetic and exposure-history) was limited by the small number of donors.

The sample holds one count of this clone. Its antigen is still unknown. Only in-frame clones appear in the TCRdb table, and some are missing; sequencing was by immunoSEQ multiplex PCR. The table includes millions of clones, roughly 95% detected once. This CDR3 region has 15 residues. V gave up 0 bases and J gave up 6 bases, with 9 bases separating them. Germline CDR1 and CDR2: MNHNS and SASEGT. The chain has TRBV6-1 and TRBJ1-6; maybe TRBD1 (6 bases). The sequence came from a man between 18 and 35 years old in good health. Sample: naive CD4+ T cells sorted from blood. As to subset: CD45RA+ positively selected. CDR3 sequence: CASSEASGANSPLHF. CDR3 in DNA: TGTGCCAGCAGTGAAGCATCAGGGGCTAATTCACCCCTCCACTTT.